Described below is a single T cell receptor (beta chain) sequence and its context. This clonotype was detected a few times. Its antigen has not been determined. It has no much larger one-base neighbor in the sample; base qualities were not kept. This sample was included in a study of post-analysis software for immune sequencing data (dated by TCRdb to about 2015). Regarding the complete study: The recorded disease courses included relapsing-remitting, secondary progressive and progressive-relapsing multiple sclerosis, and some patients had no subtype annotation. The multiple sclerosis patient repertoires were compared with approximately 11 previously published healthy control repertoires from donors aged roughly 6 to 27 years. A subset of samples was prepared in parallel using single-end sample barcoding, then pooled and co-amplified after Illumina adapter ligation.

The method was PCR. Sequenced on an Illumina HiSeq 2500. To reduce PCR and sequencing biases, unique molecular identifiers were built into the TCR beta cDNA libraries. Every 1 to 10 million input T cells yielded roughly 500,000 cDNA molecules, meaning each molecule approximated one T cell. The same protocol used for the earlier healthy control dataset was applied to prepare and sequence the patient libraries. Within a given batch, samples were prepared together, multiplexed and sequenced on the same HiSeq lane. Per the authors' processing: Raw barcoded reads were processed with MIGEC, and single-read molecular identifier groups were discarded before consensus assembly and CDR3 extraction. VDJtools was used for post-analysis of the clonotype tables, and diversity was normalized by down-sampling every dataset to the size of the smallest sample. In repertoire overlap clustering, CDR3 amino acid sequences, but not nucleotide sequences, were matched to correct batch-related cross-sample contamination. TCRdb took the public reads, trimmed them with fastp at Q25, ran MiXCR for clone calling and kept in-frame beta chains. Duplicate CDR3 protein sequences are folded into a single record with the most common DNA and genes. TCRdb's processing, not the authors', yielded these V and J calls. In all, the sample holds roughly 800,000 distinct CDR3 sequences, and more than 45% of those were seen once. The ten largest clonotypes hold roughly 4.9% of the sample.

TCR beta repertoires were profiled from peripheral blood of over 10 young patients with multiple sclerosis to demonstrate the VDJtools post-analysis software. The multiple sclerosis patients were children and adolescents between roughly 6 and 16 years of age. Study-level results and caveats: Four or five TRBV segments, including TRBV5-6, TRBV5-1 and TRBV20-1, were significantly more frequent in patients than controls. The multiple sclerosis patient group was slightly younger than the control group. Multiple sclerosis patients had significantly lower normalized Chao1 diversity than controls, a result that suggests substantial peripheral T-cell clonal expansion. Strong co-clustering of samples prepared in the same batch was shown by direct clustering with F measure, prompting a batch-effect correction.

According to the germline V gene (reference sequence), CDR1 reads SEHNR and CDR2 reads FQNEAQ. Counted from cysteine to phenylalanine, this CDR3 has 13 amino acids. The entry retains the CDR3 DNA only, 39 bases that are in frame from base 1. The sequencing sample was made of blood. This receptor chain uses TRBV7-9 and TRBJ2-5, and the D gene may be TRBD2, 5 bases matching. The last part of the DNA fits TRBJ2-7 better; the J call may be wrong. The source of this sequence is a girl between 10 and 17 years old with multiple sclerosis. CDR3 region: CASSSPSLNEQYF. In nucleotides, the sequence is TGTGCCAGCAGTTCTCCTAGCCTAAACGAGCAGTACTTC.